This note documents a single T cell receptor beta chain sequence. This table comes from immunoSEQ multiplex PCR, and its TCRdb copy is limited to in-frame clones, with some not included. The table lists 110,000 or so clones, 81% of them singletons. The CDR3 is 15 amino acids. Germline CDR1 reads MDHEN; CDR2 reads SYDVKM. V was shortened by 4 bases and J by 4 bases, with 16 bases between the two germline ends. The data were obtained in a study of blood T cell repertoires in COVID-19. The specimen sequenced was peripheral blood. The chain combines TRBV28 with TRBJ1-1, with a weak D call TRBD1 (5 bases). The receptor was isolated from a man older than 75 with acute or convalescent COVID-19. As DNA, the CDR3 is TGTGCCAGCAGTTCGGGAGGGGCCCCAAGCACTGAAGCTTTCTTT. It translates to CASSSGGAPSTEAFF.